These T cell receptor beta chains were read from a single sample in a study of human thymus T cells. Produced via immunoSEQ multiplex PCR; TCRdb's table is partial and in-frame only. Of some 120,000 clones listed, around 94% are singletons. Material: thymus tissue. The receptor set was obtained from a boy in the first two years of life with a congenital heart defect but otherwise immunologically healthy. CDR3s include the opening cysteine and the closing phenylalanine or tryptophan. D genes are given only for firm matches. For some rows the clone size is stated as once, few or many, or as a class when expanded; others skip it.

TRBV5-8	TRBD1	.	TRBJ1-2	CASSLVDRNYGYTF	TGTGCCAGCAGCTTGGTGGACAGGAACTATGGCTACACCTTC
TRBV7-9	.	once	TRBJ2-3	CASSRYRIPSFTDTQYF	TGTGCCAGCAGCCGATACCGAATTCCGTCCTTCACAGATACGCAGTATTTT
TRBV5-1	.	once	TRBJ1-5	CASSLAYGGNQPQHF	TGCGCCAGCAGCTTGGCCTATGGGGGCAATCAGCCCCAGCATTTT
TRBV14	TRBD1	few	TRBJ1-2	CASSPGQGARYGYTF	TGTGCCAGCAGCCCGGGACAGGGGGCACGCTATGGCTACACCTTC
TRBV15	TRBD1	.	TRBJ2-7	CATRSGRGYEQYF	TGTGCCACCAGGTCCGGCAGGGGGTACGAGCAGTACTTC
TRBV30	.	.	TRBJ1-1	CAWSVQGLSPNTEAFF	TGTGCCTGGAGTGTACAAGGGCTTTCCCCTAACACTGAAGCTTTCTTT
TRBV11-2	TRBD1	.	TRBJ1-2	CASSEDRDANYGYTF	TGTGCCAGCAGCGAGGACAGGGACGCTAACTATGGCTACACCTTC
TRBV2	.	.	TRBJ1-2	CASSEVQVVRGEKGLKYGYTF	TGTGCCAGCAGTGAAGTACAGGTAGTCCGAGGGGAAAAGGGTCTGAAATATGGCTACACCTTC
TRBV4-1	TRBD2	.	TRBJ2-7	CAGGAGSGVYSYEQYF	TGCGCCGGAGGGGCAGGTAGCGGGGTGTACTCCTACGAGCAGTACTTC
TRBV5-6	.	.	TRBJ1-3	CASSPTDSSGNTIYF	TGTGCCAGCAGCCCTACCGACAGCTCTGGAAACACCATATATTTT